The next 20 T cell receptor beta chains were all read from a single sample in a study of blood T cell repertoires in COVID-19. Generated by immunoSEQ multiplex PCR, the TCRdb table keeps only in-frame clones and is missing some. The sample consists of about 480,000 clones, around 89% of them appearing once. The material sequenced was peripheral blood. Receptors originate from a woman aged 50 to 60 with COVID-19, enrolled during active disease.

The chain joins TRBV11-2 to TRBJ1-4; perhaps TRBD1 as D (6 bases). Trimming shortened V by 0 bases and J by 4 bases, and 12 bases separated the two germline ends. The CDR3 extends over 16 amino acids. In germline, CDR1 is SGHAT, CDR2 FQNNGV. CDR3 sequence: CASSLDRGHLNEKLFF. The CDR3, as DNA: TGTGCCAGCAGCTTAGATCGGGGACACCTTAATGAAAAACTGTTTTTT.

This chain links TRBV7-2 with TRBJ2-7; 10 bases align to TRBD2. Germline-derived CDR1 and CDR2 are SGHTA and FQGNSA. The CDR3 runs to 15 residues. V gave up 5 bases and J gave up 6 bases; unmatched junction bases: 10. The CDR3: CASSQAGGPLREQYF. The DNA of the CDR3 is TGTGCCAGCAGCCAAGCGGGGGGGCCGCTCCGCGAGCAGTACTTC.

The V and J genes are TRBV27 and TRBJ2-2, with 8 bases identical to TRBD2. There are 16 residues in the CDR3. Germline V CDR1 and CDR2: MNHEY, SMNVEV (reference sequence). The trim removed 2 bases at V and 3 bases at J, leaving 5 bases unmatched. DNA of the CDR3: TGTGCCAGCAGTTTACTCCGGGGGGGGTACACCGGGGAGCTGTTTTTT. It codes for CASSLLRGGYTGELFF.

V usage is TRBV4-1 and J usage is TRBJ2-1, with TRBD2 identical over 10 bases. Germline assignment: CDR1 MGHRA and CDR2 YSYEKL. V was pared by 1 base and J by 8 bases, with 11 bases of the junction left unmatched. This CDR3 is built from 17 residues. CDR3 DNA sequence: TGCGCCAGCAGCCAAGCCTCGGGGAGCGGGGGGGCCTATGAGCAGTTCTTC. As protein: CASSQASGSGGAYEQFF.

The chain couples TRBV29-1 to TRBJ1-1; the match to TRBD1 covers 9 bases. This CDR3 is 14 amino acids long. CDR1 is SQVTM, CDR2 ANQGSEA, per germline. Trimming removed 4 bases from V and 7 bases from J; junction bases left unmatched: 10. The CDR3 nucleotides are TGCAGCGTTGTGGCCAATACAGGGGGCGATGAAGCTTTCTTT. The encoded protein is CSVVANTGGDEAFF.

This chain connects TRBV9 to TRBJ2-1; 11 bases line up with TRBD2. After removal of 3 bases from V and 7 bases from J, the junction contained 6 bases not matched to a gene. This CDR3 comprises 15 residues. Germline CDR1 reads SGDLS; CDR2 reads YYNGEE. This CDR3 reads CASSAVAGGLNEQFF. CDR3 DNA: TGTGCCAGCAGCGCAGTAGCGGGGGGGCTTAATGAGCAGTTCTTC.

The chain couples TRBV9 to TRBJ2-7, with D possibly TRBD2 on 7 matching bases. Germline-derived CDR1 and CDR2 are SGDLS and YYNGEE. This CDR3 has 13 residues. CDR3 region: CGREAGEDYEQYF. The CDR3 nucleotides are TGTGGCCGGGAGGCAGGGGAAGACTACGAGCAGTACTTC.

Written as DNA, the CDR3 is TGTGCCAGCTCACCGATCCGAGCGGGGGAGGATACGCAGTATTTT. It encodes CASSPIRAGEDTQYF. The chain joins TRBV18 to TRBJ2-3; 8 nucleotides agree with TRBD2. This CDR3 contains 15 residues. Germline CDR1 reads KGHSH; CDR2 reads LQKENI. V was pared by 3 bases and J by 6 bases, with 8 bases of the junction left unmatched.

This chain uses TRBV27 with TRBJ1-1, with 7 bases fitting TRBD1. Germline assignment: CDR1 MNHEY and CDR2 SMNVEV (reference sequence). The CDR3 runs 15 residues. V was clipped by 5 bases and J by 4 bases; unmatched bases: 10. DNA of the CDR3: TGTGCCAGCAGTACACGACAGGGATTAGCCACTGAAGCTTTCTTT. Protein sequence: CASSTRQGLATEAFF.

The gene calls are TRBV7-9 and TRBJ1-2, with 7 positions matching TRBD1. CDR1 and CDR2 from the germline V gene are SEHNR and FQNEAQ (reference sequence). The ends lost 3 bases at V and 8 bases at J; junction bases unmatched: 6. CDR3 length: 13 residues. The CDR3 loop reads CASSLDRLGGYTF. Written as DNA, the CDR3 is TGTGCCAGCAGCTTGGACAGGCTAGGAGGCTACACCTTC.

CDR3: CASRSGTGYPSNQPQHF. In DNA form, the CDR3 reads TGTGCCAGTAGGAGCGGGACAGGGTACCCGAGCAATCAGCCCCAGCATTTT. J is TRBJ1-5 and V is TRBV19, with TRBD1 matching over 9 bases. J lost 1 base, V lost 6 bases, and 10 bases had no gene match. Germline CDR1 and CDR2: LNHDA and SQIVND (reference sequence). The CDR3 is 17 residues long.

This clone was observed once. The chain carries TRBV19 and TRBJ1-2; a weak D match, TRBD1 (5 bases). V was trimmed by 3 bases and J by 4 bases, leaving 18 bases between them. The CDR3 is 16 residues long. Germline loops: CDR1 LNHDA, CDR2 SQIVND (reference sequence). CDR3 nucleotide sequence: TGTGCCAGTAGTATGGGATCTTTTCAGGGTAGCTATGGCTACACCTTC. Translation gives CASSMGSFQGSYGYTF.

This clone was detected only once. The chain combines TRBV11-2 with TRBJ2-1; a possible D gene is TRBD1 (6 bases). V lost 8 bases, J lost 7 bases, and 12 bases lay in between. The germline CDR1 and CDR2 sequences are SGHAT and FQNNGV. This CDR3 is built from 12 residues. The CDR3 region has the DNA TGTGCCAGCGGAGCAACAGGGAATGAGCAGTTCTTC. Translated, it gives CASGATGNEQFF.

The rearrangement uses TRBV5-1 and TRBJ2-2; 8 nucleotides agree with TRBD1. The germline CDR1 and CDR2 sequences are SGHRS and YFSETQ. The CDR3 consists of 15 residues. V was clipped by 4 bases and J by 0 bases; unmatched bases: 2. The CDR3 loop is CASSEGQANTGELFF. The DNA for the CDR3 is TGCGCCAGCAGCGAGGGACAGGCGAACACCGGGGAGCTGTTTTTT.

This chain links TRBV4-2 with TRBJ2-7; 10 bases agree with TRBD2. The ends lost 0 bases at V and 3 bases at J; junction bases unmatched: 14. CDR1 LGHNA and CDR2 YNFKEQ come from the germline V gene. The CDR3 covers 19 residues. As DNA, the CDR3 is TGTGCCAGCAGCCAAGACTTATCCAGCGGGGGGGCCCCCCTCTACGAGCAGTACTTC. It codes for CASSQDLSSGGAPLYEQYF.

This chain links TRBV19 with TRBJ2-1; TRBD2 agrees at 15 bases. With V trimmed by 6 bases and J by 6 bases, 12 bases remained unmatched. CDR1 LNHDA and CDR2 SQIVND come from the germline V gene (reference sequence). The CDR3 loop spans 18 amino acids. The chain's CDR3 is CASSPLPGTSGGPNEQFF. The CDR3 bases are TGTGCCAGTAGCCCTCTACCTGGGACTAGCGGGGGGCCCAATGAGCAGTTCTTC.

The chain links TRBV5-4 to TRBJ1-1; maybe TRBD1 (6 bases). The V gene's germline CDR1 is SGHNT and CDR2 YYREEE (reference sequence). This CDR3 region has 14 residues. The V gene lost 6 bases and the J gene lost 0 bases, with 12 bases spanning the gap. Here the CDR3 DNA reads TGTGCCAGCACGGCAGGGGTCATGAACACTGAAGCTTTCTTT. Its translation is CASTAGVMNTEAFF.

V is TRBV4-2 and J is TRBJ2-7, with D perhaps matching TRBD2 (5 bases). The germline V gene encodes CDR1 LGHNA and CDR2 YNFKEQ. The CDR3 extends over 15 amino acids. Trimming pared 0 bases from V and 4 bases from J, leaving 13 bases between. CDR3 DNA sequence: TGTGCCAGCAGCCAAGAAGGGAGTCGAGGGTACGAGCAGTACTTC. It specifies CASSQEGSRGYEQYF.

CDR3 sequence reads: CASSQYRVNTIYF. The DNA of the CDR3 is TGTGCCAGCAGCCAGTACAGGGTTAACACCATATATTTT. The chain joins TRBV7-4 to TRBJ1-3, with D maybe TRBD1 (6 bases). Deletions cut 5 bases from V and 7 bases from J, with 12 bases between. CDR3 length: 13 residues. Germline V CDR1 and CDR2: SGHVT, SQSDAQ.

This clone was seen a handful of times. V and J are TRBV12-3 or TRBV12-4 and TRBJ1-2; 7 bases are a match to TRBD1. V trimming: 8 bases; J trimming: 3 bases; junction bases outside the gene matches: 6. The CDR3 is 13 amino acids. The chain's CDR3 is CASRYTGDYGYTF. The DNA of the CDR3 is TGTGCCAGCCGTTACACAGGGGACTATGGCTACACCTTC.